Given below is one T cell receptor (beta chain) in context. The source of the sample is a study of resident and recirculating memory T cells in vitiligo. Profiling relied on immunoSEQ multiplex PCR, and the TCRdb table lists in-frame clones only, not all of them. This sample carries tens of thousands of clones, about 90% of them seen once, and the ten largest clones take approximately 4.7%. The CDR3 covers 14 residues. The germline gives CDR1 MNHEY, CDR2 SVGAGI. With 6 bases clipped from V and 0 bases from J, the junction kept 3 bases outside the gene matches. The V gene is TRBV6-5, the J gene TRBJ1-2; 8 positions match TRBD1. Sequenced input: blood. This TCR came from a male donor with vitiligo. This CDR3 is CASRETGANYGYTF. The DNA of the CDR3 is TGTGCCAGCAGAGAGACAGGGGCTAACTATGGCTACACCTTC.